This T cell receptor (beta chain) comes out of a study of shared clonotypes between healthy human individuals. Study-level findings and limits: Genetic and exposure-history diversity was limited by the small donor number. Relative to their counterparts shared across all four donors, non-shared clonotypes exhibited diminished generation probabilities.

Only in-frame clones appear in the TCRdb table, and some are missing; sequencing was by immunoSEQ multiplex PCR. Among millions of clones listed, about 92% were seen once. Note on this clone: Its antigen is unknown.

Germline V gene data show CDR1 as MNHEY and CDR2 as SVGAGI. This CDR3 comprises 14 residues. Trimming took off 4 bases at V and 0 bases at J, with 7 bases between the two ends. As defined, naive CD8 cells were CD45RO-negative and positively selected for CCR7, with terminally differentiated effector memory CD45RA+ cells excluded. Sequences were obtained from naive CD8+ T cells from PBMCs. This chain joins TRBV6-5 and TRBJ1-5; D gene uncertain. The sequence was obtained from a man between 18 and 35 years old in good health. Some clones in this sample may be carry-over from other donors' samples. The CDR3 here is CASSWSPSNQPQHF. In DNA, the CDR3 is TGTGCCAGCAGTTGGTCACCTAGCAATCAGCCCCAGCATTTT.